The entry that follows covers one TCR beta chain sequence. V lost 4 bases and J lost 9, with 13 bases in between. The CDR3 sequence is 11 residues long. Germline CDR1 DFQATT, CDR2 SNEGSKA (reference sequence). The sample is drawn from a study of T-cell reconstitution after alpha-beta-depleted transplantation in children. Unique molecular identifiers were incorporated when the TCRbeta library was constructed. TCRdb reprocessed the PCR reads with MiXCR, giving one entry per CDR3 protein. The data show some 550,000 distinct CDR3 sequences, about a sixth seen once. The sequencing here drew on PBMCs from the stem cell graft donor, taken from the stem cell graft. This receptor was taken from a human donor who donated a stem cell graft to a child with acute lymphoblastic leukemia. The chain links TRBV20-1 to TRBJ2-7; no definite D call. This CDR3 is CSAIGQIWQYF. DNA for the CDR3: TGCAGTGCTATCGGCCAGATCTGGCAGTACTTC.